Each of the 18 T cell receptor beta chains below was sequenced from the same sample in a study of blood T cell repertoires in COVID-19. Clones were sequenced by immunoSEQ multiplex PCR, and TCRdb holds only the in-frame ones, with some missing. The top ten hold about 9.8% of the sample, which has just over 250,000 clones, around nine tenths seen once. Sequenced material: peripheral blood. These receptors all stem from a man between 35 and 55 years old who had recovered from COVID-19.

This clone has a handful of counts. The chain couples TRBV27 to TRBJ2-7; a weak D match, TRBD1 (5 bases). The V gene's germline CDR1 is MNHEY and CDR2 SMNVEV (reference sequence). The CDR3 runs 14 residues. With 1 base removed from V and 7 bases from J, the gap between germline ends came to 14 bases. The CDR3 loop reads CASSLYGRASEQYF. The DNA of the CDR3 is TGTGCCAGCAGTTTATACGGCAGGGCTTCTGAGCAGTACTTC.

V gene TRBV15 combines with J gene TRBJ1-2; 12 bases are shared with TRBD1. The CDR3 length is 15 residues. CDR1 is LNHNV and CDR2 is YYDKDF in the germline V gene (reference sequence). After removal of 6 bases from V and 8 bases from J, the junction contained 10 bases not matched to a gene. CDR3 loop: CATSRDRGQIVGYTF. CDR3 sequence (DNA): TGTGCCACCAGTCGGGACAGGGGGCAGATAGTCGGCTACACCTTC.

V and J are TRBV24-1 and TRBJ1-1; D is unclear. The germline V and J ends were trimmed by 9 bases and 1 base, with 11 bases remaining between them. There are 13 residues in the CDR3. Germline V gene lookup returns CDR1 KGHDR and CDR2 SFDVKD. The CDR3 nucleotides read TGTGCCACCGCCATAGGGAGGAACACTGAAGCTTTCTTT. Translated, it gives CATAIGRNTEAFF.

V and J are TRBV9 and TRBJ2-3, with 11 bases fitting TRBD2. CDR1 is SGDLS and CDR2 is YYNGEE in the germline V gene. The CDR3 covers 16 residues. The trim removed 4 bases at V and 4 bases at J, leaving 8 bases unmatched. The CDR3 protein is CASSPDSGRVADTQYF. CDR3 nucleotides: TGTGCCAGCAGCCCAGATAGCGGGAGGGTGGCAGATACGCAGTATTTT.

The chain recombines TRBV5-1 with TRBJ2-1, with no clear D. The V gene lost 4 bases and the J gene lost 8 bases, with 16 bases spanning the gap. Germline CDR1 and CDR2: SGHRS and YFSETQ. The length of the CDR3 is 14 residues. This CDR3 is CASSPGGIWDEQFF. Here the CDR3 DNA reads TGCGCCAGCAGCCCGGGTGGTATATGGGATGAGCAGTTCTTC.

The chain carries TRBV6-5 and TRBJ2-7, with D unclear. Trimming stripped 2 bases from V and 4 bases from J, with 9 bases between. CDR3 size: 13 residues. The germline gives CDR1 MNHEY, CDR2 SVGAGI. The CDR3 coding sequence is TGTGCCAGCAGTTACGGAGAACGGTACGAGCAGTACTTC. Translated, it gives CASSYGERYEQYF.

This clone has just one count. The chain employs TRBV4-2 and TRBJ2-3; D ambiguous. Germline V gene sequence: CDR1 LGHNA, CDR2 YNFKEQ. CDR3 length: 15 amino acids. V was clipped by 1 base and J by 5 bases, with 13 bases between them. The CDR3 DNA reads TGTGCCAGCAGCCAAGCGAACTCCGCAGGAGATACGCAGTATTTT. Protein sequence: CASSQANSAGDTQYF.

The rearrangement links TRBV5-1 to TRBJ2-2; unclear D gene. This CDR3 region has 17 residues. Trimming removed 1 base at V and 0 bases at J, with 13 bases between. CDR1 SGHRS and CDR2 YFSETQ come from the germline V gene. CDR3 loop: CASSLSLNPPNTGELFF. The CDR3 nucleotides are TGCGCCAGCAGCTTGAGCCTAAACCCCCCGAACACCGGGGAGCTGTTTTTT.

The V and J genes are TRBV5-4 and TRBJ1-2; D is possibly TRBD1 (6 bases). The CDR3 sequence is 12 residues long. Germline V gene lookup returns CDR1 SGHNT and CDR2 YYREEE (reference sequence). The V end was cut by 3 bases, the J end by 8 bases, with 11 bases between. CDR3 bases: TGTGCCAGCAGCTGGGGGGGGGCCGGCTACACCTTC. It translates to CASSWGGAGYTF.

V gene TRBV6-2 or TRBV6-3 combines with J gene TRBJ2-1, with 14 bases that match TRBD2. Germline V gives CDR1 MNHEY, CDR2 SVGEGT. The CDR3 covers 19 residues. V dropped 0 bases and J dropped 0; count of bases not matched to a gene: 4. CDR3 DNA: TGTGCCAGCAGTTACTCTGGGACTAGCGGGAGTCACTCCTACAATGAGCAGTTCTTC. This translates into CASSYSGTSGSHSYNEQFF.

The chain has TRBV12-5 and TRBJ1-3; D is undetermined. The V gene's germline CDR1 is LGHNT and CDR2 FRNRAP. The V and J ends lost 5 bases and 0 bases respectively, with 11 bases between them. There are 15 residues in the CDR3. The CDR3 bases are TGTGCTAGTGGTAACCGTAGAAGCTCTGGAAACACCATATATTTT. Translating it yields CASGNRRSSGNTIYF.

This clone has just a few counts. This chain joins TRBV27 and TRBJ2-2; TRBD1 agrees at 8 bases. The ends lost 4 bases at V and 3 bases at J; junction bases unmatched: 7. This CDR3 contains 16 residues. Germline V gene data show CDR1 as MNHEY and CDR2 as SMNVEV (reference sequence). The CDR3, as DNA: TGTGCCAGCAGTTCCTTCCAGGGGGCGGACACCGGGGAGCTGTTTTTT. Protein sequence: CASSSFQGADTGELFF.

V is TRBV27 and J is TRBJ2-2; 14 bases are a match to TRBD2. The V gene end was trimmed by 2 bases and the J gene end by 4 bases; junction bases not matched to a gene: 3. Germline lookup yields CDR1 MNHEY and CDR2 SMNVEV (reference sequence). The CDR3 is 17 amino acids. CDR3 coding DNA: TGTGCCAGCAGTTTAGGACTAGCGGGGGGTCCCACCGGGGAGCTGTTTTTT. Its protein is CASSLGLAGGPTGELFF.

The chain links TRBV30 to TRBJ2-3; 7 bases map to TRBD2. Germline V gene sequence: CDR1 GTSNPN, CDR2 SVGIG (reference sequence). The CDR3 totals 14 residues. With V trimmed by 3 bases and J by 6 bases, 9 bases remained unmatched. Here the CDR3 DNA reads TGTGCCTGGAGAAATGCGGGAGCGAGGGATACGCAGTATTTT. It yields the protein CAWRNAGARDTQYF.

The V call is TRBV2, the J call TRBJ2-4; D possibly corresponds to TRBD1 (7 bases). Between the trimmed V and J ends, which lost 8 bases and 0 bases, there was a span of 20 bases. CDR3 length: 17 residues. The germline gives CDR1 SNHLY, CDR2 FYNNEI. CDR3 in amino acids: CASRWGDSRLAKNIQYF. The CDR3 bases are TGTGCCAGCCGTTGGGGGGACAGCCGCTTAGCCAAAAACATTCAGTACTTC.

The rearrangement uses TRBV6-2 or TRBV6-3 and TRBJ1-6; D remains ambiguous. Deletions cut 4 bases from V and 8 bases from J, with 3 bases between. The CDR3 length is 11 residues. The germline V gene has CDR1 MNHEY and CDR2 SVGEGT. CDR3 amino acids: CASSSYSPLHF. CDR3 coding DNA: TGTGCCAGCAGTTCTTATTCACCCCTCCACTTT.

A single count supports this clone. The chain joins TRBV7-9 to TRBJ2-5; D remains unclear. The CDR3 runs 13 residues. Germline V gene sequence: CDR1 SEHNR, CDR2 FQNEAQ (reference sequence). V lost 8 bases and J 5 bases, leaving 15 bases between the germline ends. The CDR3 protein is CASLPAIAETQYF. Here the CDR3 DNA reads TGTGCCAGCTTGCCCGCGATTGCCGAGACCCAGTACTTC. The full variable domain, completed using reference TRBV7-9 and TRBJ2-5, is DTGVSQNPRHKITKRGQNVTFRCDPISEHNRLYWYRQTLGQGPEFLTYFQNEAQLEKSRLLSDRFSAERPKGSFSTLEIQRTEQGDSAMYLCASLPAIAETQYFGPGTRLLVL.

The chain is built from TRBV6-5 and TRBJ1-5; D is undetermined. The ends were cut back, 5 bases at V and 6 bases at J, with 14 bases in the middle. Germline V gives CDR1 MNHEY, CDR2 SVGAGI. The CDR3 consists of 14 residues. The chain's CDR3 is CASSPTRTGQPQHF. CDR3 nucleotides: TGTGCCAGCAGTCCCACCCGGACTGGTCAGCCCCAGCATTTT.